This T cell receptor beta chain was captured in a study of a mutant IDH1 vaccine in newly diagnosed glioma. Study-level background: The treated group averaged approximately 42 years old and was 62.5% male, around 38% female. Patients were pretreated with radiotherapy, temozolomide, or both, mostly both. Participants attended visit V12, the safety follow-up, at week 35, and then attended visit V13 at week 47.

V shed 5 bases and J 5 bases; nucleotides not matched to a gene: 7. Germline V lookup: CDR1 SGHTA, CDR2 FQGNSA. CDR3 length equals 16 residues. Regarding time point: week 47, end of study. It was 300 ug of mutant IDH1 20-mer peptide that made up each vaccine dose, given with topical imiquimod. Sequencing used immunoSEQ multiplex PCR; TCRdb keeps in-frame clones, though not all of them. The repertoire includes about 54,000 clones, 83% of them detected once, and approximately 3.4% sits in the top ten. Note on this clone: Its target is not known.

The source was PBMCs, collected from a glioma patient whose treatment included an IDH1 peptide vaccine. This rearrangement joins TRBV7-2 to TRBJ2-7, with 15 bases fitting TRBD2. The clonotype comes from a woman aged 45-59 years with glioma. This chain's CDR3 is CASSPRTSGGAHEQYF. The CDR3 region has the DNA TGTGCCAGCAGCCCCAGGACTAGCGGGGGGGCCCACGAGCAGTACTTC.